This TCR beta chain was retrieved from a study of cytomegalovirus exposure and HLA in healthy donors. Study-level information: The 120 validation repertoires were produced on the same platform as the roughly 660 repertoires of the first cohort. This was reported in a later analysis. Overall study results and limits: Investigators reported some 150 TCR beta chains as tied to cytomegalovirus.

The 120-subject validation cohort, separate from the approximately 670-subject first cohort, included the donors. A note on this clone: Its antigen is not known.

Sequencing used immunoSEQ multiplex PCR; TCRdb keeps in-frame clones, though not all of them. The sample contains some 140,000 clones, about 86% of which appear only once. In germline, CDR1 is SGHKS, CDR2 YYEKEE (reference sequence). Trimming stripped 2 bases from V and 7 bases from J, with 19 bases between. The CDR3 is 15 residues long. The receptor comes from a man aged 18 to 30 in good health and CMV-seronegative. Sample: PBMCs. J is TRBJ2-7 and V is TRBV5-5, with TRBD2 as a possible D gene (5 bases). The CDR3 reads CASSLKPGVEPEQYF. The CDR3 DNA is TGTGCCAGCAGCTTAAAACCCGGGGTAGAGCCGGAGCAGTACTTC.